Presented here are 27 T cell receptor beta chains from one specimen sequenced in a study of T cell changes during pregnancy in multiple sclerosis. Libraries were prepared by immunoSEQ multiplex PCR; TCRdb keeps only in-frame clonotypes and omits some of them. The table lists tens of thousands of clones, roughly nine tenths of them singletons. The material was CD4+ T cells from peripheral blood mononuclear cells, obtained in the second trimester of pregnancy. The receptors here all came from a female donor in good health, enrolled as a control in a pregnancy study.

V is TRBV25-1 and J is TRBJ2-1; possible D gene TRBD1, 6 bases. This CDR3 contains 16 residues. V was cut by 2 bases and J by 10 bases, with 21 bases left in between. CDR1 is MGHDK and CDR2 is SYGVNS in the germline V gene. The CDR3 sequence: CASSERSFRGGVEQFF. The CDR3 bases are TGTGCCAGCAGTGAACGGAGCTTTAGAGGGGGTGTAGAGCAGTTCTTC.

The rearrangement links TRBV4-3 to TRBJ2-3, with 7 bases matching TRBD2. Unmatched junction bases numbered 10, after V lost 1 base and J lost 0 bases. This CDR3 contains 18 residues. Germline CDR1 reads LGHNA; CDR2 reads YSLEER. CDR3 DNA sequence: TGCGCCAGCAGCCAAGCCTCTGCGGTAGCGGGCAGCACAGATACGCAGTATTTT. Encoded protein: CASSQASAVAGSTDTQYF.

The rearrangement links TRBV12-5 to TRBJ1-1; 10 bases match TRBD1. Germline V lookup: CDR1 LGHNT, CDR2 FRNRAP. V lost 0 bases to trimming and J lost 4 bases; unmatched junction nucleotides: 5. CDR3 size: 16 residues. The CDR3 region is CASGLVLRQGATEAFF. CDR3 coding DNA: TGTGCTAGTGGTTTGGTACTCCGACAGGGGGCCACTGAAGCTTTCTTT.

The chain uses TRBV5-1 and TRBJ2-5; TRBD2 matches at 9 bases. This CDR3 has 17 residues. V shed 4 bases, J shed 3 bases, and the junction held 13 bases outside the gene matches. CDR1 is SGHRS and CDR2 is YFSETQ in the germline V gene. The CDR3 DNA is TGCGCCAGCAGCCGGGCGGGGGGGGCTCCCAACGAAGAGACCCAGTACTTC. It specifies CASSRAGGAPNEETQYF.

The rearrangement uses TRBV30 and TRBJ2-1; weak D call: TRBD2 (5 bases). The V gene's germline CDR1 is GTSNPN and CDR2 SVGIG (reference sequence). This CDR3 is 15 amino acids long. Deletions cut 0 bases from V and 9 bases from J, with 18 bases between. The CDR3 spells CAWSVHTSIFGEQFF. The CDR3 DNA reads TGTGCCTGGAGTGTACATACTAGTATCTTCGGTGAGCAGTTCTTC.

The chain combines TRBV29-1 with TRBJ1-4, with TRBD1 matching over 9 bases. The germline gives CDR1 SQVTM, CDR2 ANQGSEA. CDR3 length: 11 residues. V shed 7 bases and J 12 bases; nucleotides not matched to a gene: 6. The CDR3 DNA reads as TGCAGCGCCCATACAGGGGGCCAACTGTTTTTT. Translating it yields CSAHTGGQLFF.

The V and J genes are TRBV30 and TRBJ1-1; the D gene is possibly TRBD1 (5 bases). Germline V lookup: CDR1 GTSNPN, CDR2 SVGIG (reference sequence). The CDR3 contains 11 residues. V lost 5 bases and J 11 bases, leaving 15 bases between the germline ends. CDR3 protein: CAWGSGTGAFF. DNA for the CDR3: TGTGCCTGGGGCTCGGGGACTGGGGCTTTCTTT. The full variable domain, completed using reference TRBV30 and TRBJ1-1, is SQTIHQWPATLVQPVGSPLSLECTVEGTSNPNLYWYRQAAGRGLQLLFYSVGIGQISSEVPQNLSASRPQDRQFILSSKKLLLSDSGFYLCAWGSGTGAFFGQGTRLTVV.

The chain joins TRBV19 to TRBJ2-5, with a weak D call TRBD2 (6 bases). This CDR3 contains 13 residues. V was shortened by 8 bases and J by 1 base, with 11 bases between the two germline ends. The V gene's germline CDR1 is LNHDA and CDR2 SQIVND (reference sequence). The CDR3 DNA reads TGTGCCAGTGGAGGCGGGATCCAAGAGACCCAGTACTTC. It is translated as CASGGGIQETQYF.

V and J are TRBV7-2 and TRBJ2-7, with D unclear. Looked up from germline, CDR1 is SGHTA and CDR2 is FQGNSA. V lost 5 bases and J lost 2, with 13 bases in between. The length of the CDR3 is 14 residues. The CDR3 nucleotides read TGTGCCAGCAGCCCGTCTGGCGGCCCCTACGAGCAGTACTTC. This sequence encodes CASSPSGGPYEQYF.

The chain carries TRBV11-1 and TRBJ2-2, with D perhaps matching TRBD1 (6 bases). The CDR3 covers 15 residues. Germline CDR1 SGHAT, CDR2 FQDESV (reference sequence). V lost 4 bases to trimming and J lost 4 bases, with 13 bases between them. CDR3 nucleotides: TGTGCCAGCAGCTCCCAGGGGTTCGGCACCGGGGAGCTGTTTTTT. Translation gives CASSSQGFGTGELFF.

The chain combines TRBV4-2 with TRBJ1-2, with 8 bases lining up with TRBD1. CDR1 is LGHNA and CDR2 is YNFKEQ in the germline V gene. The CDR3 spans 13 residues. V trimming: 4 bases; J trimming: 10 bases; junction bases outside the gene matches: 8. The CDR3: CASSPRTGTDYTF. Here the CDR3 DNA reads TGTGCCAGCAGCCCCCGGACAGGGACTGACTACACCTTC.

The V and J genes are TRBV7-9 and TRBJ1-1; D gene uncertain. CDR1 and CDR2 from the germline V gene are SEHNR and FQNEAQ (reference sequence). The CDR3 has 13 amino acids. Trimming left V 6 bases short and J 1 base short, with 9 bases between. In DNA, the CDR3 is TGTGCCAGCAGTCGAGAGGGGAACACTGAAGCTTTCTTT. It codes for CASSREGNTEAFF. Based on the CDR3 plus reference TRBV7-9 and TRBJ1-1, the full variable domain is DTGVSQNPRHKITKRGQNVTFRCDPISEHNRLYWYRQTLGQGPEFLTYFQNEAQLEKSRLLSDRFSAERPKGSFSTLEIQRTEQGDSAMYLCASSREGNTEAFFGQGTRLTVV.

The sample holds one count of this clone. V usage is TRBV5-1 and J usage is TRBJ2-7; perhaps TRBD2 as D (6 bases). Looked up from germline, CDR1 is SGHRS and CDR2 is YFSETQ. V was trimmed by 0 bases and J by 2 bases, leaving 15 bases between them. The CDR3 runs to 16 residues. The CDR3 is CASSLAGGLAPYEQYF. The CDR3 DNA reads TGCGCCAGCAGCTTGGCCGGGGGATTAGCCCCCTACGAGCAGTACTTC. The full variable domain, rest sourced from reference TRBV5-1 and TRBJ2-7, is KAGVTQTPRYLIKTRGQQVTLSCSPISGHRSVSWYQQTPGQGLQFLFEYFSETQRNKGNFPGRFSGRQFSNSRSEMNVSTLELGDSALYLCASSLAGGLAPYEQYFGPGTRLTVT.

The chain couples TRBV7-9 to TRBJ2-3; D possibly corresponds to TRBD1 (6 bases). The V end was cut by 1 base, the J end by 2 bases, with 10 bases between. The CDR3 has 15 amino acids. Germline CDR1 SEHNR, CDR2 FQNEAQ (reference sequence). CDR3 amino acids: CASSLGDRTTDTQYF. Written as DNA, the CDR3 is TGTGCCAGCAGCTTAGGTGACAGGACCACAGATACGCAGTATTTT.

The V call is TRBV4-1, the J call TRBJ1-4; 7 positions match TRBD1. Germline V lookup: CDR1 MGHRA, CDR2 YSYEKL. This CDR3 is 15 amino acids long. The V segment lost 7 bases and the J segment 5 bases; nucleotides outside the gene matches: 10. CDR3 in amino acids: CASTLKGQLNEKLFF. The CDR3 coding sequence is TGCGCCAGCACCCTAAAGGGACAGCTAAATGAAAAACTGTTTTTT.

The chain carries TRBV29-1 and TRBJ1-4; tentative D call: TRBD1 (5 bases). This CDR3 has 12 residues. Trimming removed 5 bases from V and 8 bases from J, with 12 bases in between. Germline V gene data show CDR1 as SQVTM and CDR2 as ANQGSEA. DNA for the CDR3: TGCAGCGTTTCCGGGACTGGGGAAAAACTGTTTTTT. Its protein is CSVSGTGEKLFF.

In DNA form, the CDR3 reads TGTGCCTGGGGCCGTAATAGCGGGGTGGCAGATACGCAGTATTTT. Translating it yields CAWGRNSGVADTQYF. The chain employs TRBV30 and TRBJ2-3; 8 bases are shared with TRBD2. The ends lost 5 bases at V and 4 bases at J; junction bases unmatched: 11. The V gene's germline CDR1 is GTSNPN and CDR2 SVGIG (reference sequence). The CDR3 is made up of 15 amino acids.

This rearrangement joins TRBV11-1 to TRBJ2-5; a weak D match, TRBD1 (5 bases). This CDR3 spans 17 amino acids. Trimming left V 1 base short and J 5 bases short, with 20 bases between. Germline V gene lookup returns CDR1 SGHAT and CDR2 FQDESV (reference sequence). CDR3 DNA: TGTGCCAGCAGCTTAGAGTGGATCCAGGGAAGTAAGGAGACCCAGTACTTC. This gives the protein CASSLEWIQGSKETQYF.

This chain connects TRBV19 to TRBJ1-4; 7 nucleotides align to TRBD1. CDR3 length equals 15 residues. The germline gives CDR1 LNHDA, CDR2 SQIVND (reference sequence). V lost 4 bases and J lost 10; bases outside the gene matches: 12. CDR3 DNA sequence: TGTGCCAGTAGTAGCAGTGACAGGGTTATGGGAAAACTGTTTTTT. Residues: CASSSSDRVMGKLFF.

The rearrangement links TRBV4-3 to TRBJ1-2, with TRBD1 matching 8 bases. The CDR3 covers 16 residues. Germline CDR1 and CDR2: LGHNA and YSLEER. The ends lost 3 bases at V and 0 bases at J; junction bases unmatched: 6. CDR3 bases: TGCGCCAGCAGCCAGGCCGGACAGGGCGCTAACTATGGCTACACCTTC. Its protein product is CASSQAGQGANYGYTF.

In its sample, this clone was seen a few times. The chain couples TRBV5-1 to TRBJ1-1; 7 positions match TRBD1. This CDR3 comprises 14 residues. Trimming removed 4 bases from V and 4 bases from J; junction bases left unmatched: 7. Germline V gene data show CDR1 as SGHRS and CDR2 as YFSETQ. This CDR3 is CASSLYRGATEAFF. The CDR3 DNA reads TGCGCCAGCAGCCTTTACAGGGGAGCCACTGAAGCTTTCTTT.

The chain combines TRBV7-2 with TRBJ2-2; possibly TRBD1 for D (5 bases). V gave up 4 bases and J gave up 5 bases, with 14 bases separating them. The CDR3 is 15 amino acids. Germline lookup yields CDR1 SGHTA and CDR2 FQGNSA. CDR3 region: CASSYGRVRTGELFF. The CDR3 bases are TGTGCCAGCAGCTACGGCAGGGTCCGAACCGGGGAGCTGTTTTTT.

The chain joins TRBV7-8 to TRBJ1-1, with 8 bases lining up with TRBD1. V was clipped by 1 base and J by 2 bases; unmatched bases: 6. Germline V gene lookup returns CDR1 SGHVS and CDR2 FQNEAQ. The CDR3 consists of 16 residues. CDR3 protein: CASSLVTGQVNTEAFF. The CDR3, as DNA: TGTGCCAGCAGCTTAGTTACGGGACAGGTCAACACTGAAGCTTTCTTT.

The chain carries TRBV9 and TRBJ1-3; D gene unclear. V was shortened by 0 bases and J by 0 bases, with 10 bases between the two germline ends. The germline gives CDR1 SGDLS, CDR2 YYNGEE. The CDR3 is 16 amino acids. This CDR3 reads CASSVDIVLSGNTIYF. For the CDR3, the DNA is TGTGCCAGCAGCGTAGATATTGTCCTCTCTGGAAACACCATATATTTT.

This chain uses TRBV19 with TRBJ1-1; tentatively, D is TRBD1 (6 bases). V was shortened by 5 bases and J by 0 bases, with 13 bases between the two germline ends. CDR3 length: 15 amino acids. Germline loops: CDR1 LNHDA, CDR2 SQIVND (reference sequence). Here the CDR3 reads CASSPAGVMNTEAFF. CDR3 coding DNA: TGTGCCAGTAGTCCTGCAGGGGTCATGAACACTGAAGCTTTCTTT.

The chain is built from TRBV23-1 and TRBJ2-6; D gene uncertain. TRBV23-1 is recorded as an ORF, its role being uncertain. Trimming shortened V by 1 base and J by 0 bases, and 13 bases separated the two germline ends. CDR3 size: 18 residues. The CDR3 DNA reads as TGCGCCAGCAGTCAATGGAGTCCCATGGGCTCTGGGGCCAACGTCCTGACTTTC. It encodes CASSQWSPMGSGANVLTF.

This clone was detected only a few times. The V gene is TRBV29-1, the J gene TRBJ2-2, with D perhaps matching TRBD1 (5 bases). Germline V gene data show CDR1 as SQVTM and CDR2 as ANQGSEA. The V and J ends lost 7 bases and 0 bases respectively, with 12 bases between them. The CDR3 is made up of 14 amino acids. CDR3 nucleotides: TGCAGCGGTGGGGCAGGGCCGAACACCGGGGAGCTGTTTTTT. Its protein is CSGGAGPNTGELFF.